The 15 T cell receptor beta chains below were found in one sample sequenced in a study of blood T cell repertoires in COVID-19. TCRdb's copy holds only in-frame clones and misses some; the assay was immunoSEQ multiplex PCR. This table holds approximately 180,000 clones, approximately 85% found once. Source material: peripheral blood. Source of these receptors: a woman of 80 years or more with acute or convalescent COVID-19.

V is TRBV4-1 and J is TRBJ2-7; D is possibly TRBD1 (5 bases). The germline V gene encodes CDR1 MGHRA and CDR2 YSYEKL. CDR3 size: 13 residues. V was clipped by 3 bases and J by 5 bases, with 11 bases between them. The CDR3 nucleotides read TGCGCCAGCAGCCAGGGGCCTAGGGACGAGCAGTACTTC. It is translated as CASSQGPRDEQYF.

The chain's CDR3 is CASSDRTGHSNQPQHF. CDR3 nucleotide sequence: TGTGCCAGCAGTGACCGGACAGGGCATAGCAATCAGCCCCAGCATTTT. This chain joins TRBV6-1 and TRBJ1-5; 8 bases match TRBD1. CDR3 length: 16 residues. CDR1 and CDR2 from the germline V gene are MNHNS and SASEGT. Losses at the gene ends were 3 bases for V and 0 bases for J; bases not matched to a gene: 4.

This clone occurred a few times. V gene TRBV6-1 combines with J gene TRBJ1-2; D may be TRBD1 (6 bases). The V end was cut by 1 base, the J end by 5 bases, with 14 bases between. Germline V gene sequence: CDR1 MNHNS, CDR2 SASEGT. There are 15 residues in the CDR3. CDR3 nucleotide sequence: TGTGCCAGCAGTGAAGTACCGGGAAGGGGGTATGGCTACACCTTC. Its protein is CASSEVPGRGYGYTF.

The V gene is TRBV5-8, the J gene TRBJ1-5; 8 bases align to TRBD1. V lost 0 bases, J lost 7 bases, and 6 bases stayed unmatched. The CDR3 sequence is 15 residues long. Germline V lookup: CDR1 SGHTS, CDR2 YDEGEE. The CDR3 region is CASSLGRQGRQPQHF. The CDR3 nucleotides read TGTGCCAGCAGCTTGGGTCGACAGGGGAGGCAGCCCCAGCATTTT.

The V call is TRBV27, the J call TRBJ1-4; D may be TRBD1 (5 bases). CDR3 size: 15 residues. The V and J ends lost 3 bases and 7 bases respectively, with 15 bases between them. Per germline, CDR1 MNHEY and CDR2 SMNVEV (reference sequence). The CDR3 region has the DNA TGTGCCAGCAGTTTCCTCCCGGGACTAGGTGAAAAACTGTTTTTT. This translates into CASSFLPGLGEKLFF.

The rearrangement links TRBV30 to TRBJ1-5; D might be TRBD1 (5 bases). Trimming removed 2 bases from V and 1 base from J, with 15 bases in between. The germline gives CDR1 GTSNPN, CDR2 SVGIG (reference sequence). The CDR3 runs to 16 residues. CDR3 region: CAWSPRGRGSNQPQHF. DNA for the CDR3: TGTGCCTGGAGTCCCCGGGGGAGGGGAAGCAATCAGCCCCAGCATTTT.

The J gene is TRBJ1-2, the V gene TRBV18, with D unresolved. The CDR3 loop spans 16 amino acids. The germline V and J ends were trimmed by 0 bases and 3 bases, with 14 bases remaining between them. Per germline, CDR1 KGHSH and CDR2 LQKENI. DNA for the CDR3: TGTGCCAGCTCACCACCGGCGTCGGGTTTCGACTATGGCTACACCTTC. It codes for CASSPPASGFDYGYTF.

This rearrangement joins TRBV6-6 to TRBJ2-7; perhaps TRBD2 as D (7 bases). Germline lookup yields CDR1 MNHNY and CDR2 SVGAGI (reference sequence). V dropped 8 bases and J dropped 6 bases, with 17 bases sitting between them. The CDR3 totals 13 residues. The CDR3 is CASLLPGGREQYF. Written as DNA, the CDR3 is TGTGCCAGCCTCCTCCCCGGGGGGCGCGAGCAGTACTTC.

This chain uses TRBV6-6 with TRBJ2-1; D unclear. CDR1 is MNHNY, CDR2 SVGAGI, per germline (reference sequence). Trimming removed 0 bases from V and 10 bases from J, with 10 bases in between. This CDR3 is built from 13 residues. CDR3 in amino acids: CASSYSAVWEQFF. Here the CDR3 DNA reads TGTGCCAGCAGTTACTCGGCAGTCTGGGAGCAGTTCTTC.

A single count supports this clone. This chain uses TRBV6-4 with TRBJ2-1; 11 bases are a match to TRBD2. V shed 3 bases and J 9 bases; nucleotides not matched to a gene: 7. Germline CDR1 MRHNA, CDR2 SNTAGT. CDR3 length: 15 residues. The CDR3 DNA reads TGTGCCAGCAGTGAAATAGCGGGAGGGCCCAGTGAGCAGTTCTTC. Protein product: CASSEIAGGPSEQFF.

The J gene is TRBJ2-5, the V gene TRBV18; tentative D call: TRBD1 (6 bases). With 5 bases removed from V and 2 bases from J, the gap between germline ends came to 9 bases. The germline CDR1 and CDR2 sequences are KGHSH and LQKENI. This CDR3 is 13 amino acids long. The CDR3 nucleotides read TGTGCCAGCTCAAGGGACAAGCAAGAGACCCAGTACTTC. Translating gives CASSRDKQETQYF.

V usage is TRBV7-2 and J usage is TRBJ1-2; perhaps TRBD1 as D (6 bases). V was clipped by 2 bases and J by 0 bases, with 10 bases between them. CDR1 is SGHTA and CDR2 is FQGNSA in the germline V gene. The CDR3 consists of 15 residues. The CDR3 region has the DNA TGTGCCAGCAGCTTATGGCAGGGGACTAACTATGGCTACACCTTC. Amino acids: CASSLWQGTNYGYTF.

This rearrangement joins TRBV5-8 to TRBJ1-5, with unresolved D. CDR3 length: 15 amino acids. Germline V gives CDR1 SGHTS, CDR2 YDEGEE. Trimming left V 1 base short and J 4 bases short, with 12 bases between. For the CDR3, the DNA is TGTGCCAGCAGCTTGCGGCGGGGAACAAATCAGCCCCAGCATTTT. Translated, it gives CASSLRRGTNQPQHF.

The gene calls are TRBV11-2 and TRBJ2-2; D gene unclear. Germline assignment: CDR1 SGHAT and CDR2 FQNNGV. V was shortened by 5 bases and J by 6 bases, with 10 bases between the two germline ends. The CDR3 is 13 amino acids. CDR3 protein: CASSLASAGELFF. CDR3 DNA sequence: TGTGCCAGCAGCCTCGCTAGTGCCGGGGAGCTGTTTTTT.

This chain joins TRBV7-9 and TRBJ2-7; D is unresolved. This CDR3 region has 11 residues. Germline CDR1 SEHNR, CDR2 FQNEAQ (reference sequence). V was trimmed by 3 bases and J by 3 bases, leaving 3 bases between them. The CDR3 here is CASSFHYEQYF. The CDR3, as DNA: TGTGCCAGCAGCTTCCACTACGAGCAGTACTTC.